What follows are 8 T cell receptor beta chains derived from one specimen sequenced in a study of early T cells in non-severe SARS-CoV-2 infection. TCRdb re-called the 5' RACE reads through MiXCR, storing one row per CDR3 protein. Of roughly 93,000 distinct CDR3 sequences listed, approximately 10% are singletons. The sequenced sample was whole blood. These receptors all stem from an adult who was a healthcare worker with PCR-confirmed SARS-CoV-2 infection or an uninfected control (not recorded which).

In this sample, this clonotype turned up many times. This chain uses TRBV13 with TRBJ2-1, with D tentatively TRBD2 (6 bases). The V end lost 1 base, the J end lost 7 bases, and 8 bases lay between the germline ends. CDR3 length: 13 amino acids. Germline V gene data show CDR1 as PRHDT and CDR2 as FYEKMQ (reference sequence). CDR3 coding DNA: TGTGCCAGCAGCTTAGTCGGGGGAAATGAGCAGTTCTTC. This encodes CASSLVGGNEQFF.

Many counts were recorded for this clonotype. V and J are TRBV2 and TRBJ1-1, with D hard to call. The germline V gene encodes CDR1 SNHLY and CDR2 FYNNEI. The CDR3 is made up of 13 amino acids. Trimming stripped 4 bases from V and 7 bases from J, with 13 bases between. The CDR3 region is CASSVRTADEAFF. The CDR3 bases are TGTGCCAGCAGTGTCCGGACGGCCGATGAAGCTTTCTTT.

In its sample, this clonotype was seen a few times. The chain links TRBV20-1 to TRBJ2-7; unclear D gene. Germline V gene sequence: CDR1 DFQATT, CDR2 SNEGSKA (reference sequence). This CDR3 has 14 residues. With 0 bases removed from V and 2 bases from J, the gap between germline ends came to 11 bases. The CDR3 DNA reads TGCAGTGCTAGAGATCGGCAATCTACCTACGAGCAGTACTTC. Translated, it gives CSARDRQSTYEQYF.

This clonotype was seen at least ten times. The chain is built from TRBV12-3 or TRBV12-4 and TRBJ1-3; 7 bases fit TRBD1. This CDR3 spans 16 amino acids. The V segment lost 3 bases and the J segment 0 bases; nucleotides outside the gene matches: 5. The CDR3, as DNA: TGTGCCAGCAGTTTCTACGGGACAGACTCTGGAAACACCATATATTTT. Protein sequence: CASSFYGTDSGNTIYF.

CDR3 amino acids: CASSLGIGTGSSPLHF. CDR3 in DNA: TGTGCCAGCAGCTTAGGAATCGGGACAGGGTCCTCACCCCTCCACTTT. This chain links TRBV7-9 with TRBJ1-6; 9 bases fit TRBD1. In germline, CDR1 is SEHNR, CDR2 FQNEAQ (reference sequence). Trimming took 1 base from V and 10 from J; bases not matched to a gene: 8. This CDR3 comprises 16 residues.

The chain recombines TRBV5-1 with TRBJ2-7, with 7 bases identical to TRBD1. Trimming removed 3 bases from V and 0 bases from J; junction bases left unmatched: 6. This CDR3 region has 15 residues. In germline, CDR1 is SGHRS, CDR2 YFSETQ. The CDR3 sequence is CASSYQGQTSYEQYF. CDR3 nucleotide sequence: TGCGCCAGCAGCTACCAGGGACAGACCTCCTACGAGCAGTACTTC.

The chain recombines TRBV24-1 with TRBJ2-2; 7 nucleotides align to TRBD2. After removal of 4 bases from V and 2 bases from J, the junction contained 9 bases not matched to a gene. This CDR3 has 17 residues. The germline CDR1 and CDR2 sequences are KGHDR and SFDVKD. CDR3 DNA sequence: TGTGCCACCAGTGACCCCCCTAGCGGAAGTAACACCGGGGAGCTGTTTTTT. Encoded protein: CATSDPPSGSNTGELFF.

The rearrangement joins TRBV15 to TRBJ2-1; possibly TRBD1 for D (5 bases). In germline, CDR1 is LNHNV, CDR2 YYDKDF (reference sequence). V was pared by 2 bases and J by 8 bases, with 13 bases between. This CDR3 is built from 14 residues. The CDR3 reads CATSRQSWGDEQFF. The CDR3 region has the DNA TGTGCCACCAGCAGACAGTCTTGGGGCGATGAGCAGTTCTTC.